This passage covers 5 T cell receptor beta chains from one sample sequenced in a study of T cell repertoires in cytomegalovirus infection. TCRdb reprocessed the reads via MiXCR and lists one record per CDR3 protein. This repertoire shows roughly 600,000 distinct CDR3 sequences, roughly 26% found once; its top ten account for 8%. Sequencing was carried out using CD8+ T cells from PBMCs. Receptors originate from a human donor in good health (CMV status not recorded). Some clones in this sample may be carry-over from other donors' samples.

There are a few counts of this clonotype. CDR3 amino acids: CASTTGRWEETQYF. In nucleotides, the CDR3 is TGTGCCAGCACCACAGGGCGCTGGGAAGAGACCCAGTACTTC. The chain couples TRBV7-6 to TRBJ2-5; D is possibly TRBD1 (6 bases). The CDR3 totals 14 residues. Trimming pared 7 bases from V and 3 bases from J, leaving 15 bases between. Germline CDR1 reads SGHVS; CDR2 reads FNYEAQ.

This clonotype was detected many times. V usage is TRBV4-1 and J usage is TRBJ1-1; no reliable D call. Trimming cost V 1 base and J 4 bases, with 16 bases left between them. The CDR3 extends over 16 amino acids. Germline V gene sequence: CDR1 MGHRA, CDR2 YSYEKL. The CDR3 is CASSQAGSILVTEAFF. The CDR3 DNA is TGCGCCAGCAGCCAAGCCGGCTCCATCTTGGTCACTGAAGCTTTCTTT.

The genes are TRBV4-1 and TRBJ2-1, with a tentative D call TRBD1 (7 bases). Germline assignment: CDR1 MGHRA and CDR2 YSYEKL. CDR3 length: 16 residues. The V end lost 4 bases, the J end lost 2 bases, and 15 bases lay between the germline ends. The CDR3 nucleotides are TGCGCCAGCAGCCTCTACCAGGGGGGTGCCTACAATGAGCAGTTCTTC. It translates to CASSLYQGGAYNEQFF.

CDR3 coding DNA: TGCAGTGCTAGAGATAGGGCTAGGGGGTACGAGCAGTACGTC. It specifies CSARDRARGYEQYV. This chain uses TRBV20-1 with TRBJ2-7; a possible D gene is TRBD1 (6 bases). This CDR3 has 14 amino acids. Trimming removed 0 bases at V and 4 bases at J, with 13 bases between. CDR1 is DFQATT, CDR2 SNEGSKA, per germline (reference sequence).

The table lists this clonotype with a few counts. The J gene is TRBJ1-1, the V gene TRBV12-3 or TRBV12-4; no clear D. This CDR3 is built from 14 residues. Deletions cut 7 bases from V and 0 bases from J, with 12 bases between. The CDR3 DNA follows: TGTGCCAGCACTTCCTGGGGAGTGAACACTGAAGCTTTCTTT. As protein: CASTSWGVNTEAFF.